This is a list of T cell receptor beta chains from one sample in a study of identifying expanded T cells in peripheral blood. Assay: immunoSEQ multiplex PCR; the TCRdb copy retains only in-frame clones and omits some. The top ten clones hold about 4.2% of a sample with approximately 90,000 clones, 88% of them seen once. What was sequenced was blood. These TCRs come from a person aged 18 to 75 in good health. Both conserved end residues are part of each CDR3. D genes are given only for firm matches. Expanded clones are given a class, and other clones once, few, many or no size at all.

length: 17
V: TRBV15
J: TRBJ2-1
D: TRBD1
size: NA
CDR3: CATSEPGQGVSYNEQFF
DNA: TGTGCCACCAGCGAACCCGGACAGGGGGTATCCTACAATGAGCAGTTCTTC

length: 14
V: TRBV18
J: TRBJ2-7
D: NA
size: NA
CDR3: CASSTAPRDHEQYF
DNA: TGTGCCAGCTCTACGGCACCCCGAGACCACGAGCAGTACTTC

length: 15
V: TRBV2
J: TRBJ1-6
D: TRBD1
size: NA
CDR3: CASRATGAVNSPLHF
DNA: TGTGCCAGCAGAGCTACAGGGGCAGTAAATTCACCCCTCCACTTT

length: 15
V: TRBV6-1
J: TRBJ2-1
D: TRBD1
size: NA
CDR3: CASRVSGTGLNEQFF
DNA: TGTGCCAGCAGAGTATCCGGGACAGGCCTCAATGAGCAGTTCTTC

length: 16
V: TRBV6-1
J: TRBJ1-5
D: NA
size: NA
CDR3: CASSESPEGSNQPQHF
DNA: TGTGCCAGCAGTGAAAGTCCCGAGGGTAGCAATCAGCCCCAGCATTTT

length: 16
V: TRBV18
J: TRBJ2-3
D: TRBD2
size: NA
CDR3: CASSPPGVAGSDTQYF
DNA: TGTGCCAGCTCACCACCGGGGGTAGCGGGATCAGATACGCAGTATTTT

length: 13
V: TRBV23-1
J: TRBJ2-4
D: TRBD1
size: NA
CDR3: CASSQQGEDIQYF
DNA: TGCGCCAGCAGTCAACAGGGGGAAGACATTCAGTACTTC

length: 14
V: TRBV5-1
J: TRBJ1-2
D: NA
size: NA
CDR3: CASSPGTINYGYTF
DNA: TGCGCCAGCAGCCCGGGGACCATAAACTATGGCTACACCTTC

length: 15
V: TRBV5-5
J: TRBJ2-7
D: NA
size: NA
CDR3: CASSLATGGTYEQYF
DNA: TGTGCCAGCAGCTTGGCGACAGGCGGAACGTACGAGCAGTACTTC

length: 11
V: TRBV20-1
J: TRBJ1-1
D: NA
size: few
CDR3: CSATGQAEAFF
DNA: TGCAGTGCTACGGGACAAGCTGAAGCTTTCTTT

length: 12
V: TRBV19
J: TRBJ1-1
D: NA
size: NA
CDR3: CASRMQGIEAFF
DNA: TGTGCCAGTAGGATGCAGGGAATTGAAGCTTTCTTT

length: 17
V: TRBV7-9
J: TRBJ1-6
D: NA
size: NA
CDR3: CASSLEVGPPRGSPLHF
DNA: TGTGCCAGCAGCTTAGAAGTGGGGCCCCCAAGGGGTTCACCCCTCCACTTT

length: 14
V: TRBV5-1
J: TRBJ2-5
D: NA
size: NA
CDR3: CASSLDAGSETQYF
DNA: TGCGCCAGCAGCTTGGACGCGGGGTCAGAGACCCAGTACTTC

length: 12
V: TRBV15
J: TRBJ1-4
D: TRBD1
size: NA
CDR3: CATSTSTGRLFF
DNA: TGTGCCACCAGCACGTCGACAGGGAGACTGTTTTTT

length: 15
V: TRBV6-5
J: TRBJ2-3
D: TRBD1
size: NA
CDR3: CASTAGTGVTDTQYF
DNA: TGTGCCAGCACCGCGGGGACAGGGGTCACAGATACGCAGTATTTT

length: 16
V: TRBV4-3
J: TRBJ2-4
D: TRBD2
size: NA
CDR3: CASSPRGGKAKNIQYF
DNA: TGCGCCAGCAGCCCCCGCGGGGGGAAGGCCAAAAACATTCAGTACTTC

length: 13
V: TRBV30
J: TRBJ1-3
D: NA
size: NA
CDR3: CAWSLGSGNTIYF
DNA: TGTGCCTGGAGTCTGGGGTCTGGAAACACCATATATTTT

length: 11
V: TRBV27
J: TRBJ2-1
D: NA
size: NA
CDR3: CASSSANEQFF
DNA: TGTGCCAGCAGTTCCGCCAATGAGCAGTTCTTC

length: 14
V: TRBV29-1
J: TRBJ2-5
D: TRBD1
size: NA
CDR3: CSVVKAGGMETQYF
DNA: TGCAGCGTTGTGAAGGCAGGGGGAATGGAGACCCAGTACTTC

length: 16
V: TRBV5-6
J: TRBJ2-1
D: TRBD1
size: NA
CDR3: CASSLGTGGRYNEQFF
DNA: TGTGCCAGCAGCTTGGGGACAGGGGGCAGGTACAATGAGCAGTTCTTC

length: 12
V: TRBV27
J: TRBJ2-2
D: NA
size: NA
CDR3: CASSYPAGELFF
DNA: TGTGCCAGCAGTTACCCCGCCGGGGAGCTGTTTTTT

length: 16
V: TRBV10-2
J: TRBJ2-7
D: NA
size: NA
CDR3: CASSGVVNRGFNEQYF
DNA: TGCGCCAGCAGTGGAGTCGTTAATCGGGGGTTCAACGAGCAGTACTTC

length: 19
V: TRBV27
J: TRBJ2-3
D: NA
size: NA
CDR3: CASSLVLSGLFSNTDTQYF
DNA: TGTGCCAGCAGTTTAGTGTTGAGCGGGCTTTTTTCCAACACAGATACGCAGTATTTT

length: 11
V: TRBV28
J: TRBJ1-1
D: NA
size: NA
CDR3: CASSSGQGAFF
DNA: TGTGCCAGCAGTTCGGGGCAAGGAGCTTTCTTT

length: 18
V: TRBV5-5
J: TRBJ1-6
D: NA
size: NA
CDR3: CASSLRTVQSSYNSPLHF
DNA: TGTGCCAGCAGCTTGCGGACGGTACAAAGCTCCTATAATTCACCCCTCCACTTT

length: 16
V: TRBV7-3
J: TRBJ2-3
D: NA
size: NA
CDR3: CASSLRGGRATDTQYF
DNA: TGTGCCAGCAGCTTAAGGGGCGGCAGAGCCACAGATACGCAGTATTTT

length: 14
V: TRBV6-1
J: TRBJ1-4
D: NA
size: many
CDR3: CASSEAIGNEKLFF
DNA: TGTGCCAGCAGTGAAGCGATCGGGAATGAAAAACTGTTTTTT

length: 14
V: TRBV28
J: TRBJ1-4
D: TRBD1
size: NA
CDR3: CASSTGGASEKLFF
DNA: TGTGCCAGCAGCACAGGGGGCGCGTCTGAAAAACTGTTTTTT

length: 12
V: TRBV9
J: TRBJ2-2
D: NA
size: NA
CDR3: CASGVGFGELFF
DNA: TGTGCCAGCGGGGTAGGGTTCGGGGAGCTGTTTTTT

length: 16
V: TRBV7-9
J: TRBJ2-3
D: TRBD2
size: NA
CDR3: CASSWTGLAGSDTQYF
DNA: TGTGCCAGCAGCTGGACGGGACTAGCGGGATCAGATACGCAGTATTTT

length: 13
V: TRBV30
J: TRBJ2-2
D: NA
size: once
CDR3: CAWRRLVGGELFF
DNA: TGTGCCTGGAGACGTCTCGTCGGCGGGGAGCTGTTTTTT

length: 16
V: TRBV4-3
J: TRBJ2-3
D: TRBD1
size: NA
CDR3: CASSLNQDREADTQYF
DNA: TGCGCCAGCAGCCTAAACCAGGACAGGGAGGCAGATACGCAGTATTTT

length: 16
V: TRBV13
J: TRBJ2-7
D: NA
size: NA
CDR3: CASSLGLQETRNEQYF
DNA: TGTGCCAGCAGCTTAGGCCTACAGGAGACTCGGAACGAGCAGTACTTC

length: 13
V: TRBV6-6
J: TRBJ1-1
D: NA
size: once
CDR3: CASSYSGIPEAFF
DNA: TGTGCCAGCAGTTACTCGGGTATCCCTGAAGCTTTCTTT

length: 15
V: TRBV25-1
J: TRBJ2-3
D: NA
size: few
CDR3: CASSSGPSYTDTQYF
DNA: TGTGCCAGCAGCTCTGGACCCTCGTACACAGATACGCAGTATTTT

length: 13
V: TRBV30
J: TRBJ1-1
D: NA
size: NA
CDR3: CACILGGNTEAFF
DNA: TGTGCCTGTATCCTAGGGGGGAACACTGAAGCTTTCTTT

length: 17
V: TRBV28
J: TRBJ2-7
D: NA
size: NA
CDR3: CASRAVILGASYYEQYF
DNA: TGTGCCAGTCGCGCAGTTATTCTGGGAGCGTCCTACTACGAGCAGTACTTC

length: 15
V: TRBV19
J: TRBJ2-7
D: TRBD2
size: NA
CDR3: CASSIPRLAGSEQYF
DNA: TGTGCCAGTAGTATTCCTCGACTAGCGGGATCCGAGCAGTACTTC

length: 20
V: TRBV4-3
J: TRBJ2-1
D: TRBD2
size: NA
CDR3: CASSRGTGLAGLRSYNEQFF
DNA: TGCGCCAGCAGCCGCGGGACGGGACTAGCGGGACTCCGCTCCTACAATGAGCAGTTCTTC

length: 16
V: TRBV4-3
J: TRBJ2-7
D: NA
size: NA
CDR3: CASSQAPPGEGSEQYF
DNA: TGCGCCAGCAGCCAAGCGCCGCCAGGGGAAGGCTCCGAGCAGTACTTC

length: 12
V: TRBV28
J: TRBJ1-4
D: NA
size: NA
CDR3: CASSWGNEKLFF
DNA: TGTGCCAGCAGTTGGGGTAATGAAAAACTGTTTTTT

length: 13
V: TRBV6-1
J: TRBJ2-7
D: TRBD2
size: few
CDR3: CASRPGGPIEQYF
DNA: TGTGCCAGCAGACCGGGGGGGCCAATCGAGCAGTACTTC

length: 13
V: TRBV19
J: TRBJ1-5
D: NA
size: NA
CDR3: CASKELGDQPQHF
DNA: TGTGCCAGTAAGGAACTGGGTGATCAGCCCCAGCATTTT

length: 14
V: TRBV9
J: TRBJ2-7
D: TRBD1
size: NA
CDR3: CASSAGQGVYEQYF
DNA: TGTGCCAGCAGCGCCGGACAGGGGGTTTACGAGCAGTACTTC

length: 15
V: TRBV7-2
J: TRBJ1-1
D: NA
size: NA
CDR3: CASSLDSRGVAEAFF
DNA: TGTGCCAGCAGCTTAGATTCGAGAGGGGTGGCTGAAGCTTTCTTT

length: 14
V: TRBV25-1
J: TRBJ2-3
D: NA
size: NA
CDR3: CASSEEERTDTQYF
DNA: TGTGCCAGCAGTGAAGAGGAAAGGACAGATACGCAGTATTTT

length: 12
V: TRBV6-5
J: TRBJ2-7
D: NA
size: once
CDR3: CASSAGFYEQYF
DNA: TGTGCCAGCAGTGCGGGTTTCTACGAGCAGTACTTC

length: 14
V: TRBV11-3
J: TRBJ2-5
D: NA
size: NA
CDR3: CASSIGQFQETQYF
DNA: TGTGCCAGCAGCATAGGACAGTTTCAAGAGACCCAGTACTTC

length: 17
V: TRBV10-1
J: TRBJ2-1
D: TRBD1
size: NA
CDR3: CASSPSGGQGSYNEQFF
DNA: TGCGCCAGCAGCCCCAGCGGAGGACAGGGGTCCTACAATGAGCAGTTCTTC

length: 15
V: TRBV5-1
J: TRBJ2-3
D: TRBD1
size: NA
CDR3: CASSWQGDASDTQYF
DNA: TGCGCCAGCAGCTGGCAGGGGGATGCTTCAGATACGCAGTATTTT